The T cell receptor (beta chain) under discussion was sequenced for a study of sequential checkpoint blockade in melanoma. Study context: First-line arms were nivolumab then ipilimumab, or the reverse, randomized 1:1.

Treatment reported: randomized to nivolumab then ipilimumab (arm A) or the reverse (arm B). DNA-damaging chemotherapy had not been given to any patient beforehand. From thawed PBMCs, live CD3+CD8+ cells negative for CD19 and CD56 were sorted. In this sample, this clone turned up a few times. Clones were read by immunoSEQ multiplex PCR, and TCRdb kept only the in-frame ones, dropping some. This sample has approximately 11,000 clones, with roughly 77% found just once. The trim removed 5 bases at V and 3 bases at J, leaving 7 bases unmatched. CDR3 length: 15 amino acids. Germline assignment: CDR1 MNHEY and CDR2 SVGAGI.

The rearrangement links TRBV6-5 to TRBJ1-5; TRBD1 matches 7 bases. The input for sequencing was CD8+ T cells sorted from blood (inferred from file names), taken from a patient given nivolumab and ipilimumab in sequence. This TCR was recovered from a human donor with melanoma. This chain's CDR3 is CASSQATGFNQPQHF. CDR3 coding DNA: TGTGCCAGCAGTCAGGCGACAGGGTTCAATCAGCCCCAGCATTTT.